This paragraph covers one TCR beta chain sequence. Its recognized antigen is unknown. Qualities for individual bases were not recorded, and no much larger clone is one base off. These data come from a study of blood T cell repertoires in COVID-19 (TCRdb year 2020). With respect to the entire study: The collaborator samples originated in the United States, Italy and Spain and spanned the acute and convalescent phases of COVID-19. The prospective study material was composed of cDNA or gDNA derived from T cells, B-cell-depleted T cells, or PBMCs. The dataset comprised deeply sampled blood TCRbeta repertoires from subjects exposed to, actively infected with, or recovered from COVID-19. The repertoires were released in a freely available public database meant as a resource for research on the immune response to SARS-CoV-2. The samples were drawn from two sources: the first 160 participants of the ongoing ImmuneRACE study, and fewer than 1,500 subjects contributed by 6 global collaborators. Nearly every sample came with metadata listing a de-identified subject ID, COVID-19 status, age in years and sex. Where available, HLA class I and class II types were obtained from metadata supplied by the sample provider rather than from assay-based typing. General findings and caveats noted by the study authors: The quantity of clinical and demographic metadata differed by source and by participant and was supplied without curation.

TCRbeta CDR3 regions were amplified from genomic DNA by means of the immunoSEQ Assay, a bias-controlled multiplex PCR. The study's processing was this. The number of nucleated cells in each sample was estimated from the amplification of reference gene primers within the assay. To quantify the absolute abundance of each unique TCRbeta CDR3 rearrangement, sequence reads were collapsed and filtered. For each sample, productive Simpson clonality was calculated by taking the square root of Simpson's diversity index across productive rearrangements. The table comes from immuneACCESS by way of TCRdb, which keeps in-frame sequences with V and J called. Part of the clones is missing from these tables; in studies checked, under half for an unresolved V gene and the rest for unknown reasons. Clonal size and the V and J genes are those of that table, whereas D and trimming came from the DNA. This sample has about 150,000 clones in its table, and 65% to 90% of those were observed once. Of the sample, about 3.5% falls within the top ten clones.

Each collaborating institution followed its own protocols to collect whole blood in K2EDTA tubes. For TCRbeta analysis, collaborator samples were shipped as frozen whole blood, as isolated PBMCs, or as DNA extracted from either sample type. The CDR3 runs 13 residues from the cysteine to the phenylalanine. The DNA shown is the 39-base CDR3, in frame from base 1. The junction shows trimming of 0 bases on V and 5 bases on J, plus 8 bases between the germline ends. As encoded in the germline V gene, CDR1 is SGHDT while CDR2 is YYEEEE. The sequencing input was peripheral blood. The sequence was collected from a man aged 65-85 years with acute or convalescent COVID-19. This receptor chain uses TRBV5-6 and TRBJ2-5, with TRBD1 perhaps the D gene, on 6 matching bases. This receptor carries the CDR3 CASSLGGPETQYF. The nucleotide sequence is TGTGCCAGCAGCTTGGGGGGGCCGGAGACCCAGTACTTC.